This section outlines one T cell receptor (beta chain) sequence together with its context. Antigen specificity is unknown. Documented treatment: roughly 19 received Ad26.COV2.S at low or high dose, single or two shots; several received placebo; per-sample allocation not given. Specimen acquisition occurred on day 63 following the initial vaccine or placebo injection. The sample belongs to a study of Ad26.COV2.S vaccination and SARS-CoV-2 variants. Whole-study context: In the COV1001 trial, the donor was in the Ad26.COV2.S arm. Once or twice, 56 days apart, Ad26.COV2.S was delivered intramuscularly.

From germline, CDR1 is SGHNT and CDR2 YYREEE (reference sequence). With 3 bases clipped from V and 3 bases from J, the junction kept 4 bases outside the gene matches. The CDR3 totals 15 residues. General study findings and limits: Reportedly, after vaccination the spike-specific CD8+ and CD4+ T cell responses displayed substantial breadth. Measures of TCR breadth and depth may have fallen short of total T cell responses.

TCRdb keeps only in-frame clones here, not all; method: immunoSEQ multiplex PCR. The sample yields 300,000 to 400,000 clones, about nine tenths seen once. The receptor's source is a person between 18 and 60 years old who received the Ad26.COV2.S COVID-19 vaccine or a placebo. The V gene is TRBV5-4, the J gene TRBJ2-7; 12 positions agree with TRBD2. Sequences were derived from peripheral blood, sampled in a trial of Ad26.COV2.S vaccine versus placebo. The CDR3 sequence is CASSSKTSGGYEQYF. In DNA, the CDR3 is TGTGCCAGCAGCTCCAAGACTAGCGGGGGCTACGAGCAGTACTTC. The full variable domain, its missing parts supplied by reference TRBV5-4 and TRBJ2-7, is ETGVTQSPTHLIKTRGQQVTLRCSSQSGHNTVSWYQQALGQGPQFIFQYYREEENGRGNFPPRFSGLQFPNYSSELNVNALELDDSALYLCASSSKTSGGYEQYFGPGTRLTVT.